This TCR beta chain was observed in a study of T cell responses to AZD1222 COVID-19 vaccine. Study observations and caveats: Spike-wide coverage was observed for vaccine-associated CD4 TCRs, with dominant responses at 160-218 and 743-854. Donors, mostly white British, included more females; clonal diversity was possibly underestimated. Reportedly, nearly half the spike-specific TCRs target unmutated variant regions. When two AZD1222 doses had been given, Spike-specific TCR breadth and depth rose.

A word on this clone: The target antigen is unknown.

This table comes from immunoSEQ multiplex PCR, and its TCRdb copy is limited to in-frame clones, with some not included. The table has about 83,000 clones, over 80% seen once. V was cut by 2 bases and J by 5 bases, with 9 bases left in between. CDR1 MNHNS and CDR2 SASEGT come from the germline V gene. This CDR3 is built from 13 residues. This TCR derives from an adult in good health. Here the sequenced sample was peripheral blood, taken on day 0 of MenACWY control vaccination. V is TRBV6-1 and J is TRBJ2-5; D perhaps matches TRBD1 (5 bases). CDR3 loop: CASSETGWETQYF. CDR3 sequence (DNA): TGTGCCAGCAGTGAAACAGGATGGGAGACCCAGTACTTC.